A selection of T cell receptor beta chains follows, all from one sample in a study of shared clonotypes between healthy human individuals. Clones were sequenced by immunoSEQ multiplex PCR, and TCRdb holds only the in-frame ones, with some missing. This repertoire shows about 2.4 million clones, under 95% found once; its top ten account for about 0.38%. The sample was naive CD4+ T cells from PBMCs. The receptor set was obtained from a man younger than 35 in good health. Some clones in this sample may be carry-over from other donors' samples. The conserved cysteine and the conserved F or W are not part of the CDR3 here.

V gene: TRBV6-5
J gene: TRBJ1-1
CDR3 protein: ASSPGGTEAF

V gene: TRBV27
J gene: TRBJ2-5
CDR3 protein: ASSLWQGGPQETQY

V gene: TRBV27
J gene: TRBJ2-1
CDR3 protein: ASTTSGRGGNEQF

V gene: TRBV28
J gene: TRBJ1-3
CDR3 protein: ASSITGGSGNTIY

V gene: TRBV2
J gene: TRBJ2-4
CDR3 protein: ASSEGGAKNIQY

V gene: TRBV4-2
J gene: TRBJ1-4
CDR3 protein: ASSQEGSRVGEKLF

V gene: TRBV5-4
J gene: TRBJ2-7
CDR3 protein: ASSSGTLDYEQY

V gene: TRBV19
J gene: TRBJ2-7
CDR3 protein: ASTSDGAYEQY

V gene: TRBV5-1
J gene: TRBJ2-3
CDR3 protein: ASSLIATDTQY

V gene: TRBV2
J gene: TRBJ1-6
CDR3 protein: ASSVTPGRLNSPLH

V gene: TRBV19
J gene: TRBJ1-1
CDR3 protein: ASSPLDRATEAF

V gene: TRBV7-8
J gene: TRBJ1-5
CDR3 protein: ASSPGHNLVYSNQPQH

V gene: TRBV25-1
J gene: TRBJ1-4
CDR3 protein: ASSELSRTSNEKLF

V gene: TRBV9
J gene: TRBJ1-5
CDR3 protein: ASSVETGTLNQPQH